The clone carrying this T cell receptor beta chain was seen ten or more times. The antigen is unknown. TCRdb re-analysed the reads in MiXCR, keeping a single row per CDR3 protein. The profile covers about 830,000 distinct CDR3 sequences, with less than 35% appearing a single time and around an eighth taken by the ten largest. This sample stems from a study of T cell repertoires in cytomegalovirus infection. In the study overall: Peptides in the study included HLA-C-restricted and HLA-B-restricted CMV epitopes. Indications came from public TCR beta signatures; they pointed to CMV infection and to a matching HLA type.

Findings of the study overall: People with CMV and the relevant HLA were identified by cumulative public TCR beta family frequency. Clonotypes of TCR beta that were HLA-C-restricted and CMV-specific dominated the ex vivo response.

Germline V gene data show CDR1 as LGHNA and CDR2 as YSLEER. This CDR3 has 16 amino acids. V gave up 0 bases and J gave up 4 bases; unmatched junction bases: 3. Material: cultured CD8+ T cells from PBMCs, obtained from culture after CMV antigen stimulation. This receptor was obtained from a human donor in good health (CMV status not recorded). Some clones in this sample may be carry-over from other donors' samples. The rearrangement uses TRBV4-3 and TRBJ2-3, with 11 bases aligning to TRBD1. The CDR3 bases are TGCGCCAGCAGCCAAGACTGGGGACAGGGGGCAGATACGCAGTATTTT. Translating it yields CASSQDWGQGADTQYF.